The subject of this entry is one T cell receptor (beta chain). Its cognate antigen is unknown. Germline CDR1 SGHNT, CDR2 YYREEE (reference sequence). V gave up 4 bases and J gave up 2 bases; unmatched junction bases: 15. The CDR3 has 19 amino acids. The assay was run at survey level. The table came from immunoSEQ multiplex PCR; TCRdb's copy has only in-frame clones and leaves some out. The table has around 64,000 clones, 70% to 85% seen once; the top ten hold around 5%. These data belong to a study of pediatric ulcerative colitis. The study, taken as a whole, reports: Substantially fewer templates came from two patients' blood samples. Compared with controls, ulcerative colitis showed greater blood-rectum clone sharing. No controls had the two rectal clonotypes shared by ulcerative colitis patients.

The sequencing input was blood. The chain couples TRBV5-4 to TRBJ2-3, with 11 positions matching TRBD2. This clonotype originated in a boy younger than 18 with moderate ulcerative colitis. CDR3 coding DNA: TGTGCCAGCAGCCGGGGGCCCCTCGTAGCGGGGGGGCACACAGATACGCAGTATTTT. Translation: CASSRGPLVAGGHTDTQYF.